This record concerns one T cell receptor (beta chain) sequence. Its antigen remains unidentified. This may be a read error: a much more frequent sequence differs by one nucleotide. The authors extracted at least 5 micrograms of total RNA per sample. Next came a second PCR, run for about 7 to 11 cycles, which used a sample-barcoded 5' primer along with a J-beta primer mix. Every cDNA molecule carried a tag from a template-switch adaptor bearing 12 random nucleotides. All samples yielded 3 million or more CDR3-containing paired-end reads. TCRdb ran MiXCR on the 5' RACE reads and lists one entry per CDR3 protein. The table has roughly 900,000 distinct CDR3 sequences, roughly 26% seen once. This sample stems from a study of blood T cells in healthy people across ages. Study-level results: Fewer expanded clones and more diversity marked long-lived versus aged donors.

The ends lost 3 bases at V and 13 bases at J; junction bases unmatched: 15. This CDR3 has 15 residues. CDR1 is LGHNA, CDR2 YNFKEQ, per germline. The TCR sequence derives from an elderly woman in good health. The V and J genes are TRBV4-2 and TRBJ2-1, with TRBD1 matching 7 bases. What was sequenced was blood. The CDR3 bases are TGTGCCAGCAGCCACGCCACCGGGACAGCAGATACCCAGTTCTTC. Translated: CASSHATGTADTQFF.